The rows below give T cell receptor beta chains drawn from one sample of a study of human T cells and chemical hapten exposure. From the RACE reads, TCRdb called clonotypes with MiXCR, one entry per CDR3 protein. The sample lists roughly 110,000 distinct CDR3 sequences; about 12% were seen once. This material consisted of whole blood, taken in connection with sensitization to the hapten diphenylcyclopropenone (DPC). These receptors came from a woman between 50 and 59 years old with alopecia areata. Some clones in this sample may be carry-over from other donors' samples. The CDR3 runs from the conserved cysteine through the conserved F or W. Fields, in order: CDR3 DNA, CDR3 protein, D gene, clone size, J gene, V gene. D genes are given only for firm matches. Clone size is not always given. Where it is, it says once, few, many or a class for expanded clones.

TGTGCCAGCAGCGTAAAAAGGGGTGAAGGGGGAGGACGGAACACTGAAGCTTTCTTT CASSVKRGEGGGRNTEAFF - many TRBJ1-1 TRBV9
TGTGCCAGCTCACCTCCGGGGGGGCATAGTGAAGCTTTCTTT CASSPPGGHSEAFF - - TRBJ1-1 TRBV18
TGTGCCAGCAGCCAAGAGAACAGCCTCAGCCTTAGCACAGATACGCAGTATTTT CASSQENSLSLSTDTQYF - few TRBJ2-3 TRBV4-2
TGTGCCAGCAGCCCGGGCGCTAACTATGGCTACACCTTC CASSPGANYGYTF - - TRBJ1-2 TRBV7-6
TGTGCCAGCAGCCCCGACAGGGGACCAGAAAAACTGTTTTTT CASSPDRGPEKLFF TRBD1 many TRBJ1-4 TRBV6-6
TGTGCCAGCAGCCACAGGGATAGCAATCAGCCCCAGCATTTT CASSHRDSNQPQHF - many TRBJ1-5 TRBV7-9
TGTGCCAGTAGAGTACTGAGTAATTCACCCCTCCACTTT CASRVLSNSPLHF - many TRBJ1-6 TRBV2
TGTGCCAGCAGTCCCACCAGGGGGCAACTTGGCAATCAGCCCCAGCATTTT CASSPTRGQLGNQPQHF TRBD1 many TRBJ1-5 TRBV12-3/TRBV12-4
TGTGCCAGCAGTGAAAGACGGATGCCTAATGAAAAACTGTTTTTT CASSERRMPNEKLFF - - TRBJ1-4 TRBV2
TGTGCCAGCAGGACACTAGCTGACACCGGGGAGCTGTTTTTT CASRTLADTGELFF - - TRBJ2-2 TRBV6-5
TGCAGCGCCCGAGTTTACAATGAGCAGTTCTTC CSARVYNEQFF - many TRBJ2-1 TRBV29-1
TGTGCCAGCAGTCCCCGGGACAGGGGAGGTCTTGGCGCTGAAGCTTTCTTT CASSPRDRGGLGAEAFF TRBD1 few TRBJ1-1 TRBV27
TGTGCCAGCAGATCCCCTAAGGGGAGGTTGGAGCTGTTTTTT CASRSPKGRLELFF - - TRBJ2-2 TRBV28
TGCGCCAGCAGGGCGTCGAACTACAATGAGCAGTTCTTC CASRASNYNEQFF - many TRBJ2-1 TRBV4-3
TGCGCCAGCAGCGGAACTCCGGGGCCGCTGTTTTTT CASSGTPGPLFF - - TRBJ1-4 TRBV4-3
TGTGCCAGCAGTCGTTCTAGCGATCTGTCCTACGAGCAGTACTTC CASSRSSDLSYEQYF - few TRBJ2-7 TRBV5-6
TGCAGCGTCGGGGCGACAGGCATGAACACTGAAGCTTTCTTT CSVGATGMNTEAFF - many TRBJ1-1 TRBV29-1